The 21 T cell receptor beta chains presented below share a single source sample, sequenced in a study of early T cells in non-severe SARS-CoV-2 infection. TCRdb fed the 5' RACE reads into MiXCR, producing one record per CDR3 protein. The data hold about 60,000 distinct CDR3 sequences, with roughly an eighth observed a single time. The sequenced sample was whole blood. The receptors derive from an adult who was a healthcare worker with PCR-confirmed SARS-CoV-2 infection or an uninfected control (not recorded which).

This clonotype was recorded at least ten times. An end of the junction does not agree with germline; a read error may underlie this. The rearrangement joins TRBV29-1 to TRBJ2-1, with a possible D match to TRBD1 (6 bases). This CDR3 comprises 14 residues. Looked up from germline, CDR1 is SQVTM and CDR2 is ANQGSEA. For the CDR3, the DNA is TGCAGCGTCGAAGGGGGTAACTCCTACAATGAGCAGTTCTTC. This encodes CSVEGGNSYNEQFF.

The V call is TRBV5-1, the J call TRBJ2-1; D is possibly TRBD2 (6 bases). The CDR3 is made up of 14 amino acids. Germline V gene data show CDR1 as SGHRS and CDR2 as YFSETQ. The V and J ends lost 4 bases and 10 bases respectively, with 18 bases between them. DNA for the CDR3: TGCGCCAGCAGCCGCTTACTAGGGGAGGTCGAGCAGTTCTTC. It specifies CASSRLLGEVEQFF.

This chain uses TRBV12-3 or TRBV12-4 with TRBJ1-2, with D possibly matching TRBD1 (6 bases). Trimming left V 5 bases short and J 7 bases short, with 14 bases between. This CDR3 region has 13 residues. CDR3 sequence (DNA): TGTGCCAGCAGTCAGCAACAGGACAGTGGCTACACCTTC. Protein: CASSQQQDSGYTF.

There are many counts of this clonotype. This chain links TRBV2 with TRBJ1-5; D unresolved. Germline CDR1 SNHLY, CDR2 FYNNEI. The CDR3 is made up of 13 amino acids. Trimming pared 8 bases from V and 1 base from J, leaving 9 bases between. This CDR3 is CASVERSNQPQHF. The CDR3 DNA sequence: TGTGCCAGCGTGGAACGCAGCAATCAGCCCCAGCATTTT.

The V and J genes are TRBV7-9 and TRBJ2-3; TRBD1 aligns across 7 bases. From germline, CDR1 is SEHNR and CDR2 FQNEAQ (reference sequence). J was trimmed by 2 bases and V by 3 bases; bases with no gene match: 2. The CDR3 extends over 14 amino acids. The CDR3: CASSFGQDTDTQYF. CDR3 in DNA: TGTGCCAGCAGCTTTGGACAGGACACAGATACGCAGTATTTT.

CDR3 region: CASSRQGSPRDTQYF. In nucleotides, the CDR3 is TGTGCCAGCAGTCGACAAGGGTCGCCTCGGGATACGCAGTATTTT. The rearrangement uses TRBV2 and TRBJ2-3; D is unclear. V lost 5 bases and J 6 bases, leaving 18 bases between the germline ends. CDR1 and CDR2 from the germline V gene are SNHLY and FYNNEI. The CDR3 totals 15 residues.

The V gene is TRBV6-2 or TRBV6-3, the J gene TRBJ1-1; 9 positions match TRBD1. The CDR3 has 14 amino acids. Per the germline V gene, CDR1 is MNHEY and CDR2 is SVGEGT. V shed 8 bases and J 6 bases; nucleotides not matched to a gene: 10. The CDR3 here is CASSRTGAIAEAFF. For the CDR3, the DNA is TGTGCCAGCTCCCGGACAGGGGCTATCGCTGAAGCTTTCTTT.

This clonotype was observed at least ten times. The genes are TRBV4-2 and TRBJ2-1, with 11 bases fitting TRBD2. V shed 0 bases, J shed 8 bases, and the junction held 3 bases outside the gene matches. CDR3 length: 15 amino acids. Germline CDR1 is LGHNA and CDR2 is YNFKEQ. The CDR3 DNA is TGTGCCAGCAGCCAAGACCATAGCGGGAGGGATGAGCAGTTCTTC. Amino acid sequence: CASSQDHSGRDEQFF.

The gene calls are TRBV28 and TRBJ2-7; 9 bases match TRBD2. The length of the CDR3 is 17 residues. The ends lost 3 bases at V and 6 bases at J; junction bases unmatched: 15. The germline gives CDR1 MDHEN, CDR2 SYDVKM. The CDR3 DNA sequence: TGTGCCAGCAGTTTCAGCCCAGGAGGCCTAGCGGGACTCGAGCAGTACTTC. Residues: CASSFSPGGLAGLEQYF.

This clonotype appeared many times. The rearrangement links TRBV7-9 to TRBJ2-7; TRBD2 is a possible D gene (6 bases). Deletions cut 1 base from V and 5 bases from J, with 9 bases between. The length of the CDR3 is 13 residues. The germline CDR1 and CDR2 sequences are SEHNR and FQNEAQ (reference sequence). The CDR3 coding sequence is TGTGCCAGCAGCTTAGATGCGGGACACGAGCAGTACTTC. Translating it yields CASSLDAGHEQYF.

This clonotype came up many times. This chain joins TRBV12-3 or TRBV12-4 and TRBJ1-5; tentatively, D is TRBD1 (6 bases). Trimming pared 5 bases from V and 7 bases from J, leaving 9 bases between. The CDR3 totals 12 residues. DNA of the CDR3: TGTGCCAGCAGTCAGGGGTACCAGCCCCAGCATTTT. Translation: CASSQGYQPQHF.

This clonotype was observed a handful of times. The V gene is TRBV5-1, the J gene TRBJ1-5; D unclear. The V end lost 6 bases, the J end lost 4 bases, and 20 bases lay between the germline ends. CDR1 and CDR2 (germline): SGHRS, YFSETQ. This CDR3 comprises 16 residues. The CDR3 here is CASTMRPGGRNQPQHF. The CDR3 nucleotides are TGCGCCAGCACCATGAGGCCGGGAGGGAGAAATCAGCCCCAGCATTTT.

This clonotype was seen a handful of times. The chain links TRBV7-3 to TRBJ1-2; TRBD1 matches at 7 bases. Germline CDR1 is SGHTA and CDR2 is FQGTGA. With V trimmed by 5 bases and J by 0 bases, 6 bases remained unmatched. There are 15 residues in the CDR3. The DNA for the CDR3 is TGTGCCAGCAGCGAGGGGGCAGGCTCTAACTATGGCTACACCTTC. Translated: CASSEGAGSNYGYTF. Looking up the rest from reference TRBV7-3 and TRBJ1-2 gives the full variable domain: GAGVSQTPSNKVTEKGKYVELRCDPISGHTALYWYRQSLGQGPEFLIYFQGTGAADDSGLPNDRFFAVRPEGSVSTLKIQRTERGDSAVYLCASSEGAGSNYGYTFGSGTRLTVV.

This clonotype was seen repeatedly, ten times or more. The CDR3 is CASSAVRRDRAYEQYF. DNA for the CDR3: TGTGCCAGCTCCGCTGTAAGGCGGGACAGGGCCTACGAGCAGTACTTC. This chain uses TRBV18 with TRBJ2-7; 9 positions match TRBD1. The V and J ends lost 6 bases and 2 bases, in that order; junction bases with no gene match: 11. The germline V gene encodes CDR1 KGHSH and CDR2 LQKENI. The CDR3 runs 16 residues.

The V call is TRBV7-9, the J call TRBJ2-3; D remains unclear. Germline V gene sequence: CDR1 SEHNR, CDR2 FQNEAQ (reference sequence). CDR3 size: 13 residues. Trimming took off 4 bases at V and 7 bases at J, with 12 bases between the two ends. The CDR3 DNA sequence: TGTGCCAGCAGCTCCGGCTACTCCCATACGCAGTATTTT. Amino acid sequence: CASSSGYSHTQYF.

The genes are TRBV2 and TRBJ2-7; a possible D gene is TRBD2 (6 bases). V was cut by 1 base and J by 6 bases, with 16 bases left in between. Germline-derived CDR1 and CDR2 are SNHLY and FYNNEI. The length of the CDR3 is 15 residues. CDR3 nucleotides: TGTGCCAGCAGTGAAGGAACTAGCTCAAGGTCCGAGCAGTACTTC. The encoded protein is CASSEGTSSRSEQYF.

This clonotype came up many times. In DNA form, the CDR3 reads TGCGCCAGCAGCTCTTGGACAGGATCTGTGAACGAGCAGTACTTC. It specifies CASSSWTGSVNEQYF. The rearrangement joins TRBV5-1 to TRBJ2-7; 7 nucleotides match TRBD1. Germline V CDR1 and CDR2: SGHRS, YFSETQ. The V gene end was trimmed by 3 bases and the J gene end by 5 bases; junction bases not matched to a gene: 11. The CDR3 consists of 15 residues.

In its sample, this clonotype was seen many times. The V gene is TRBV12-3 or TRBV12-4, the J gene TRBJ2-7, with TRBD2 matching 9 bases. The CDR3 sequence is 15 residues long. Trimming took 3 bases from V and 2 from J; bases not matched to a gene: 5. Written as DNA, the CDR3 is TGTGCCAGCAGTTTCCGCGGGGGGGCTACCTACGAGCAGTACTTC. Translation gives CASSFRGGATYEQYF.

This chain links TRBV6-6 with TRBJ2-1; 15 nucleotides line up with TRBD2. J lost 9 bases, V lost 5 bases, and 11 bases had no gene match. This CDR3 is 17 amino acids long. Germline V gene lookup returns CDR1 MNHNY and CDR2 SVGAGI (reference sequence). CDR3 DNA: TGTGCCAGCAGTCGGACTAGCGGGAGGGTAATCAGGAGTGAGCAGTTCTTC. Its translation: CASSRTSGRVIRSEQFF.

This clonotype was counted between two and nine times. The V and J genes are TRBV29-1 and TRBJ2-1, with TRBD2 identical over 8 bases. Germline V gene data show CDR1 as SQVTM and CDR2 as ANQGSEA. There are 13 residues in the CDR3. Germline trimming cut 6 bases from V and 7 bases from J; bases unmatched to any gene: 8. The CDR3 DNA reads TGCAGCGTCAAGCCTAAGCGGGAGAATGAGCAGTTCTTC. Amino acids: CSVKPKRENEQFF.

The rearrangement joins TRBV5-1 to TRBJ1-1, with 7 bases aligning to TRBD1. Germline V lookup: CDR1 SGHRS, CDR2 YFSETQ. The CDR3 is 18 amino acids. The V segment lost 0 bases and the J segment 1 base; nucleotides outside the gene matches: 12. The CDR3 is CASSLGSRGIEKNTEAFF. CDR3 in DNA: TGCGCCAGCAGCTTGGGAAGCAGGGGGATCGAGAAGAACACTGAAGCTTTCTTT.